One sample yielded the 25 T cell receptor beta chains listed below, sequenced in a study of identical twins. TCRdb fed the 5' RACE reads into MiXCR, producing one record per CDR3 protein. Seen here are about 530,000 distinct CDR3 sequences, 20% to 25% observed once, and the top ten hold 0.48%. The data were also submitted as part of a second study, on yellow fever vaccine responses in identical twins.

The sequencing input was CD4+ T cells sorted from blood. These TCRs come from a woman aged 18 to 35 in good health.

The chain has TRBV20-1 and TRBJ2-1, with TRBD2 matching 14 bases. V lost 2 bases, J lost 0 bases, and 15 bases stayed unmatched. The CDR3 runs 21 residues. Germline assignment: CDR1 DFQATT and CDR2 SNEGSKA (reference sequence). The CDR3, as DNA: TGCAGTGCTAGAAGCGGGACTAGCGGGAGAAATCCTAGGAGCTCCTACAATGAGCAGTTCTTC. Its protein is CSARSGTSGRNPRSSYNEQFF.

V and J are TRBV29-1 and TRBJ2-3; D is possibly TRBD2 (6 bases). Trimming shortened V by 3 bases and J by 0 bases, and 16 bases separated the two germline ends. The CDR3 extends over 16 amino acids. CDR1 and CDR2 from the germline V gene are SQVTM and ANQGSEA. The CDR3, as DNA: TGCAGCGTTGAGGGGAGGACCGTTAAAAGCACAGATACGCAGTATTTT. As protein: CSVEGRTVKSTDTQYF.

The chain combines TRBV3-1 with TRBJ2-1; TRBD2 matches 12 bases. Trimming took 5 bases from V and 10 from J; bases not matched to a gene: 9. Germline values: CDR1 LGHDT, CDR2 YNNKEL (reference sequence). The CDR3 is 15 amino acids. For the CDR3, the DNA is TGTGCCAGCAGCTCAACTAGCGGGGGGTTCCGGGAGCAGTTCTTC. Its protein product is CASSSTSGGFREQFF.

This clonotype was seen only a few times. This chain joins TRBV24-1 and TRBJ2-1; unclear D gene. The germline CDR1 and CDR2 sequences are KGHDR and SFDVKD. Trimming shortened V by 6 bases and J by 9 bases, and 14 bases separated the two germline ends. This CDR3 has 13 amino acids. CDR3 in DNA: TGTGCCACCAGTAATCAAGAAGGGTCTGAGCAGTTCTTC. Its protein is CATSNQEGSEQFF.

The CDR3 spells CASRSDFASRYNEQFF. CDR3 bases: TGTGCCAGCAGATCGGACTTCGCAAGCAGGTACAATGAGCAGTTCTTC. The chain recombines TRBV7-9 with TRBJ2-1, with D possibly being TRBD2 (5 bases). Germline CDR1 is SEHNR and CDR2 is FQNEAQ (reference sequence). The CDR3 is 16 residues long. With 6 bases removed from V and 4 bases from J, the gap between germline ends came to 19 bases.

This clonotype has just a few counts. The chain recombines TRBV2 with TRBJ2-1; 9 bases are shared with TRBD2. CDR3 length equals 16 residues. Germline V gene lookup returns CDR1 SNHLY and CDR2 FYNNEI. V shed 4 bases, J shed 2 bases, and the junction held 6 bases outside the gene matches. The CDR3 sequence is CASSVLAGGPYNEQFF. In nucleotides, the CDR3 is TGTGCCAGCAGTGTACTGGCGGGAGGGCCCTACAATGAGCAGTTCTTC.

The chain uses TRBV12-3 or TRBV12-4 and TRBJ1-1; D is possibly TRBD1 (5 bases). The CDR3 has 13 amino acids. The V and J ends lost 7 bases and 1 base respectively, with 10 bases between them. CDR3 DNA: TGTGCCAGCACTTCGGGGGGGAACACTGAAGCTTTCTTT. This encodes CASTSGGNTEAFF.

The V call is TRBV20-1, the J call TRBJ2-2; 10 positions agree with TRBD2. This CDR3 has 16 residues. V dropped 1 base and J dropped 6; count of bases not matched to a gene: 8. Germline CDR1 is DFQATT and CDR2 is SNEGSKA (reference sequence). This CDR3 reads CSARGYSGRSSGELFF. The CDR3 nucleotides are TGCAGTGCTAGAGGTTATAGCGGGAGGAGTTCCGGGGAGCTGTTTTTT.

The chain is built from TRBV28 and TRBJ1-2; 11 bases are a match to TRBD1. V shed 2 bases, J shed 4 bases, and the junction held 3 bases outside the gene matches. The germline V gene encodes CDR1 MDHEN and CDR2 SYDVKM. The CDR3 is 15 amino acids. CDR3 nucleotides: TGTGCCAGCAGTTTAGAGGGACAGGGGGTCTATGGCTACACCTTC. Translating gives CASSLEGQGVYGYTF.

This chain uses TRBV9 with TRBJ2-1, with TRBD2 matching over 13 bases. The CDR3 is 16 amino acids. The junction had 2 bases not matched to a gene; V was cut back by 3 bases and J by 2 bases. CDR1 is SGDLS and CDR2 is YYNGEE in the germline V gene. The CDR3 reads CASSAGLAGAYNEQFF. The CDR3 DNA reads TGTGCCAGCAGCGCCGGACTAGCGGGAGCCTACAATGAGCAGTTCTTC.

This clonotype was seen a few times. V is TRBV12-3 or TRBV12-4 and J is TRBJ2-1; TRBD2 might be the D (6 bases). The V end lost 3 bases, the J end lost 7 bases, and 22 bases lay between the germline ends. The CDR3 sequence is 17 residues long. The chain's CDR3 is CASSFVGGAGMVNEQFF. The DNA of the CDR3 is TGTGCCAGCAGTTTCGTGGGGGGAGCGGGTATGGTGAATGAGCAGTTCTTC.

This clonotype has a handful of counts. V usage is TRBV28 and J usage is TRBJ2-7; the match to TRBD2 covers 8 bases. CDR1 and CDR2 from the germline V gene are MDHEN and SYDVKM. V lost 6 bases to trimming and J lost 6 bases; unmatched junction nucleotides: 16. The CDR3 sequence is 16 residues long. CDR3 DNA sequence: TGTGCCAGCAGGGCCGGGGGGGTTCATGTGTACAGCGAGCAGTACTTC. Translation: CASRAGGVHVYSEQYF.

The chain recombines TRBV29-1 with TRBJ1-1, with D unresolved. The V end was cut by 2 bases, the J end by 5 bases, with 18 bases between. The CDR3 loop spans 15 amino acids. Germline CDR1 and CDR2: SQVTM and ANQGSEA. The CDR3 spells CSVEMRQIEWTEAFF. The CDR3, as DNA: TGCAGCGTTGAAATGCGGCAGATTGAATGGACTGAAGCTTTCTTT.

The chain joins TRBV24-1 to TRBJ2-3, with D tentatively TRBD2 (7 bases). From germline, CDR1 is KGHDR and CDR2 SFDVKD. The V end was cut by 9 bases, the J end by 1 base, with 13 bases between. There are 14 residues in the CDR3. In nucleotides, the CDR3 is TGTGCCACCGGGGGGGGCGTCGGCACAGATACGCAGTATTTT. It yields the protein CATGGGVGTDTQYF.

The rearrangement links TRBV5-5 to TRBJ1-2, with TRBD1 as a possible D gene (5 bases). Germline loops: CDR1 SGHKS, CDR2 YYEKEE (reference sequence). Trimming removed 0 bases at V and 2 bases at J, with 8 bases between. The length of the CDR3 is 14 residues. CDR3 in amino acids: CASSLAWGNYGYTF. CDR3 bases: TGTGCCAGCAGCTTGGCTTGGGGGAACTATGGCTACACCTTC.

The J gene is TRBJ2-3, the V gene TRBV10-3; 9 nucleotides match TRBD2. V dropped 3 bases and J dropped 1; count of bases not matched to a gene: 5. Germline CDR1 is ENHRY and CDR2 is SYGVKD. The CDR3 has 16 amino acids. DNA for the CDR3: TGTGCCATCAGTGAAGAGGTAGCGGGGGGCACAGATACGCAGTATTTT. This encodes CAISEEVAGGTDTQYF.

This clonotype was recorded a few times. The V and J genes are TRBV28 and TRBJ2-5; tentatively, D is TRBD2 (6 bases). The ends were cut back, 5 bases at V and 5 bases at J, with 15 bases in the middle. The CDR3 is 14 residues long. Germline V gene lookup returns CDR1 MDHEN and CDR2 SYDVKM. DNA of the CDR3: TGTGCCAGCAGTACCCCAGAAGGGAGGGAGACCCAGTACTTC. Translating it yields CASSTPEGRETQYF.

This rearrangement joins TRBV20-1 to TRBJ2-3; TRBD1 matches 8 bases. Germline V CDR1 and CDR2: DFQATT, SNEGSKA (reference sequence). The CDR3 totals 18 residues. The junction had 20 bases not matched to a gene; V was cut back by 6 bases and J by 3 bases. CDR3 residues: CSAPLRQGARLGTDTQYF. The CDR3 DNA is TGCAGTGCCCCACTGAGGCAGGGGGCGCGGTTGGGTACAGATACGCAGTATTTT.

The rearrangement joins TRBV28 to TRBJ2-6, with D maybe TRBD1 (6 bases). The CDR3 spans 17 residues. The ends were cut back, 1 base at V and 2 bases at J, with 12 bases in the middle. Germline V lookup: CDR1 MDHEN, CDR2 SYDVKM. The CDR3 region is CASSLSGQSPGANVLTF. The CDR3 nucleotides are TGTGCCAGCAGTTTATCCGGACAGTCACCTGGGGCCAACGTCCTGACTTTC.

This clonotype has just a few counts. This rearrangement joins TRBV4-2 to TRBJ1-6; D gene uncertain. V was shortened by 2 bases and J by 5 bases, with 7 bases between the two germline ends. Germline CDR1 LGHNA, CDR2 YNFKEQ. The CDR3 spans 14 residues. The CDR3 sequence: CASSQIGNNSPLHF. For the CDR3, the DNA is TGTGCCAGCAGCCAAATCGGGAATAATTCACCCCTCCACTTT.

The chain couples TRBV20-1 to TRBJ2-3; 12 positions match TRBD2. Germline CDR1 and CDR2: DFQATT and SNEGSKA (reference sequence). This CDR3 contains 15 residues. V lost 1 base to trimming and J lost 6 bases; unmatched junction nucleotides: 5. The CDR3 sequence: CSARGLAGVLDTQYF. CDR3 sequence (DNA): TGCAGTGCTAGAGGACTAGCGGGGGTGTTGGATACGCAGTATTTT.

This clonotype was observed a handful of times. The rearrangement uses TRBV20-1 and TRBJ2-1, with D perhaps TRBD2 (6 bases). Germline lookup yields CDR1 DFQATT and CDR2 SNEGSKA (reference sequence). The CDR3 length is 14 residues. Trimming pared 1 base from V and 4 bases from J, leaving 11 bases between. The CDR3 nucleotides read TGCAGTGCTAGAGCCTTGGGACTTTACAATGAGCAGTTCTTC. This sequence encodes CSARALGLYNEQFF.

The rearrangement links TRBV10-3 to TRBJ2-7; the match to TRBD2 covers 9 bases. Trimming cost V 10 bases and J 0 bases; bases outside gene matches: 4. Germline V gene sequence: CDR1 ENHRY, CDR2 SYGVKD. The CDR3 length is 13 residues. CDR3 coding DNA: TGTGCCACTAGCGGGGCCAGCTCCTACGAGCAGTACGTC. Translation: CATSGASSYEQYV.

The rearrangement joins TRBV2 to TRBJ2-2, with D unclear. Deletions cut 2 bases from V and 8 bases from J, with 12 bases between. The CDR3 is made up of 14 amino acids. Germline lookup yields CDR1 SNHLY and CDR2 FYNNEI. The CDR3 region is CASSERRAAGELFF. The CDR3 bases are TGTGCCAGCAGTGAACGAAGGGCGGCAGGGGAGCTGTTTTTT.

This clonotype has just a few counts. V usage is TRBV11-2 and J usage is TRBJ2-7; 9 positions match TRBD2. Trimming cost V 8 bases and J 7 bases; bases outside gene matches: 21. The CDR3 loop spans 17 amino acids. Germline CDR1 reads SGHAT; CDR2 reads FQNNGV. The CDR3 sequence: CASLRGREGRFFKEQYF. The CDR3 coding sequence is TGTGCCAGCCTTCGCGGGCGGGAGGGCCGTTTCTTCAAAGAGCAGTACTTC.